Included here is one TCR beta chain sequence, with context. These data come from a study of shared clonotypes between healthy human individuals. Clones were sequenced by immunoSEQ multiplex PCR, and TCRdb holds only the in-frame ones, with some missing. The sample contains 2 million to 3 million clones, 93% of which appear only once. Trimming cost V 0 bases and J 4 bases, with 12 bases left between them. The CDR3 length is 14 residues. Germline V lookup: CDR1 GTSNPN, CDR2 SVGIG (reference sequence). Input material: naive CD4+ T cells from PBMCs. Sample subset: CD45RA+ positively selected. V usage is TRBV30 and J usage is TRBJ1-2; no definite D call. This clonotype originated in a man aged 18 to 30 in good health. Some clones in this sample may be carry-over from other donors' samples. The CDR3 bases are TGTGCCTGGAGTGTACTGGGTAACCTCTATGGCTACACCTTC. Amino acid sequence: CAWSVLGNLYGYTF.